This TCR beta chain was profiled in a study of regulatory T cells in long-lasting Graves disease. Library construction for TCR beta used iRepertoire HTBI primers and Arm-PCR of CDR3 regions. TCRdb re-analysed the multiplex PCR reads in MiXCR, keeping a single row per CDR3 protein. The sample includes roughly 420,000 distinct CDR3 sequences, 16% of them seen just once. Time point reported: newly diagnosed GD, antithyroid drugs for less than 3 months. The TCR library used RNA extracted from PBMCs. This CDR3 spans 16 amino acids. J gave up 4 bases and V 1 base, and 5 bases lay outside the gene matches. Germline V gene sequence: CDR1 MGHRA, CDR2 YSYEKL. This clonotype was seen more than once but under ten times. These sequences were also reported in another study, on T cells in Graves' hyperthyroidism and ophthalmopathy.

J is TRBJ2-1 and V is TRBV4-1; 9 nucleotides match TRBD2. This clonotype originated in a woman in her late teens or twenties with Graves disease. This sample comprised peripheral blood mononuclear cells (PBMCs), obtained at new diagnosis, from a patient treated with antithyroid drugs. The CDR3 bases are TGCGCCAGCAGCCAAGTCCTAGCGGGACTTTACAATGAGCAGTTCTTC. Translation: CASSQVLAGLYNEQFF.